Presented here are 25 T cell receptor beta chains from one specimen sequenced in a study of cytomegalovirus exposure and HLA in healthy donors. The PCR made use of 60 Vbeta and 13 Jbeta primers. TCRdb's table, derived via immunoSEQ multiplex PCR, lists solely in-frame clones and lacks some. The profile shows around 100,000 clones, less than 80% of them singletons. Sequenced material: PBMCs. Receptors were obtained from a woman aged 25 to 45 in good health and CMV-seronegative.

This chain's CDR3 is CASSYAGTGTEAFF. The DNA for the CDR3 is TGTGCCAGCAGCTACGCGGGGACGGGGACTGAAGCTTTCTTT. The chain carries TRBV5-5 and TRBJ1-1; the D gene is possibly TRBD1 (5 bases). Germline values: CDR1 SGHKS, CDR2 YYEKEE (reference sequence). CDR3 length: 14 residues. V lost 3 bases to trimming and J lost 5 bases, with 14 bases between them.

The CDR3 loop reads CASSYRTSWRGAYGYTF. The CDR3 DNA sequence: TGTGCCAGCAGCTATCGGACAAGTTGGCGGGGAGCCTATGGCTACACCTTC. The rearrangement joins TRBV5-4 to TRBJ1-2; weak D call: TRBD1 (5 bases). The CDR3 is 17 amino acids. The germline gives CDR1 SGHNT, CDR2 YYREEE (reference sequence). Trimming took off 3 bases at V and 4 bases at J, with 22 bases between the two ends.

This chain joins TRBV6-6 and TRBJ1-2, with D maybe TRBD1 (6 bases). The length of the CDR3 is 13 residues. CDR1 and CDR2 from the germline V gene are MNHNY and SVGAGI (reference sequence). Trimming stripped 5 bases from V and 7 bases from J, with 14 bases between. In nucleotides, the CDR3 is TGTGCCAGCAGTGGCAGGGGTATAGGTGGCTACACCTTC. Its protein product is CASSGRGIGGYTF.

By share of the sample, this clone is medium-sized. The chain couples TRBV7-6 to TRBJ2-5, with a tentative D call TRBD1 (6 bases). CDR3 length equals 11 residues. Germline V gives CDR1 SGHVS, CDR2 FNYEAQ. Trimming cost V 6 bases and J 5 bases, with 7 bases left between them. CDR3 in amino acids: CASRGQETQYF. DNA for the CDR3: TGTGCCAGCAGAGGACAGGAGACCCAGTACTTC.

The V call is TRBV4-1, the J call TRBJ1-4; D call uncertain. The CDR3 loop spans 18 amino acids. Trimming took 0 bases from V and 0 from J, leaving 14 bases between them. Germline lookup yields CDR1 MGHRA and CDR2 YSYEKL. CDR3 amino acids: CASSQDPPVHATNEKLFF. CDR3 nucleotide sequence: TGCGCCAGCAGCCAAGATCCCCCCGTACATGCAACTAATGAAAAACTGTTTTTT.

V gene TRBV11-2 combines with J gene TRBJ1-5, with 11 bases aligning to TRBD1. The germline V gene encodes CDR1 SGHAT and CDR2 FQNNGV. Trimming took 5 bases from V and 6 from J; bases not matched to a gene: 3. This CDR3 region has 14 residues. CDR3 bases: TGTGCCAGCAGCCTCGGGACAGGGGGTCAGCCCCAGCATTTT. Encoded protein: CASSLGTGGQPQHF.

The table lists this clone with a few counts. The chain carries TRBV28 and TRBJ1-2; D uncertain. This CDR3 comprises 16 residues. Deletions cut 6 bases from V and 4 bases from J, with 21 bases between. Germline lookup yields CDR1 MDHEN and CDR2 SYDVKM. CDR3 region: CASSSPREGAVYGYTF. DNA of the CDR3: TGTGCCAGCAGCTCCCCTCGGGAGGGCGCCGTCTATGGCTACACCTTC.

The genes are TRBV19 and TRBJ2-1; TRBD2 matches 8 bases. The CDR3 spans 15 residues. V was clipped by 5 bases and J by 7 bases; unmatched bases: 10. Per the germline V gene, CDR1 is LNHDA and CDR2 is SQIVND (reference sequence). In nucleotides, the CDR3 is TGTGCCAGTAGTCCTCTAGCGGGCTTTCTTAATGAGCAGTTCTTC. Its translation is CASSPLAGFLNEQFF.

V and J are TRBV7-2 and TRBJ2-2, with TRBD1 identical over 9 bases. J was trimmed by 0 bases and V by 4 bases; bases with no gene match: 3. This CDR3 has 16 amino acids. From germline, CDR1 is SGHTA and CDR2 FQGNSA. CDR3 sequence reads: CASSWRTGANTGELFF. CDR3 in DNA: TGTGCCAGCAGCTGGCGGACAGGGGCGAACACCGGGGAGCTGTTTTTT.

J is TRBJ1-4 and V is TRBV5-6; 8 bases line up with TRBD1. There are 18 residues in the CDR3. With V trimmed by 0 bases and J by 0 bases, 7 bases remained unmatched. The V gene's germline CDR1 is SGHDT and CDR2 YYEEEE. Here the CDR3 reads CASSLVGQGYATNEKLFF. The DNA of the CDR3 is TGTGCCAGCAGCTTGGTTGGACAGGGATATGCAACTAATGAAAAACTGTTTTTT.

The genes are TRBV19 and TRBJ2-7, with TRBD1 matching over 8 bases. Germline CDR1 reads LNHDA; CDR2 reads SQIVND (reference sequence). V shed 1 base, J shed 3 bases, and the junction held 5 bases outside the gene matches. CDR3 length: 15 amino acids. CDR3 nucleotide sequence: TGTGCCAGTAGTATAGGGGGCGACAGGGGCTACGAGCAGTACTTC. It translates to CASSIGGDRGYEQYF.

This clone appeared a single time. This chain connects TRBV4-3 to TRBJ1-2; D unresolved. The CDR3 runs 15 residues. Germline CDR1 and CDR2: LGHNA and YSLEER. V gave up 0 bases and J gave up 5 bases, with 13 bases separating them. CDR3 in DNA: TGCGCCAGCAGCCAAGATTTGAGGGTAGGGTATGGCTACACCTTC. The encoded protein is CASSQDLRVGYGYTF.

The V gene is TRBV16, the J gene TRBJ1-3, with D maybe TRBD1 (6 bases). Trimming pared 1 base from V and 0 bases from J, leaving 13 bases between. This CDR3 spans 17 amino acids. The germline V gene encodes CDR1 KGHSY and CDR2 FQNENV. The CDR3 sequence: CASSQLDGQSSGNTIYF. CDR3 DNA sequence: TGTGCCAGCAGCCAATTGGACGGACAGAGCTCTGGAAACACCATATATTTT.

The rearrangement links TRBV11-3 to TRBJ2-5, with 10 bases lining up with TRBD2. This CDR3 has 15 residues. Germline lookup yields CDR1 SGHNT and CDR2 YENEEA. With 5 bases clipped from V and 4 bases from J, the junction kept 7 bases outside the gene matches. The DNA for the CDR3 is TGTGCCAGCAGCCCTTCTAGCGGGAGCGGAGAGACCCAGTACTTC. Encoded protein: CASSPSSGSGETQYF.

The chain has TRBV5-5 and TRBJ1-1; a weak D match, TRBD1 (6 bases). The CDR3 loop spans 15 amino acids. Trimming removed 4 bases from V and 1 base from J, with 14 bases in between. CDR1 SGHKS and CDR2 YYEKEE come from the germline V gene (reference sequence). The CDR3 spells CASSQVRTENTEAFF. The CDR3 nucleotides are TGTGCCAGCAGCCAGGTGAGGACAGAGAACACTGAAGCTTTCTTT.

This clone came up a few times. The J gene is TRBJ1-2, the V gene TRBV9; 8 bases align to TRBD1. The CDR3 runs to 16 residues. J was trimmed by 8 bases and V by 0 bases; bases with no gene match: 12. Looked up from germline, CDR1 is SGDLS and CDR2 is YYNGEE. The DNA for the CDR3 is TGTGCCAGCAGCGTAGGATATGGGCAGGGGGCATGGGGCTACACCTTC. Translated: CASSVGYGQGAWGYTF.

The chain is built from TRBV9 and TRBJ1-6, with TRBD1 matching 7 bases. Per the germline V gene, CDR1 is SGDLS and CDR2 is YYNGEE. Trimming cost V 3 bases and J 10 bases; bases outside gene matches: 10. This CDR3 region has 15 residues. CDR3: CASSATDRVRSPLHF. CDR3 DNA: TGTGCCAGCAGCGCCACTGACAGGGTCCGCTCACCCCTCCACTTT.

This clone was counted only a few times. The V call is TRBV21-1, the J call TRBJ1-1; the D call in the table, TRBD1, was not verified against the DNA. TRBV21-1 is designated a pseudogene. The CDR3 totals 13 residues. Here the CDR3 reads CASNRVQNTEAFF. The CDR3 nucleotides are TGTGCCAGCAACAGGGTACAAAACACTGAAGCTTTCTTT.

The chain is built from TRBV1 and TRBJ2-1; TRBD2, as called in the table, went unchecked against the DNA. TRBV1 constitutes a pseudogene. The CDR3 extends over 14 amino acids. The CDR3 bases are TGCACCAGCACACATAGCGGCTCCTACAATGAGCAGTTCTTC. This sequence encodes CTSTHSGSYNEQFF.

The chain combines TRBV19 with TRBJ1-1; D is perhaps TRBD1 (5 bases). The V gene's germline CDR1 is LNHDA and CDR2 SQIVND (reference sequence). V dropped 5 bases and J dropped 4 bases, with 14 bases sitting between them. The CDR3 extends over 14 amino acids. CDR3 coding DNA: TGTGCCAGTAGTGTCCGACAGTTTTCCACTGAAGCTTTCTTT. Its translation is CASSVRQFSTEAFF. Based on the CDR3 plus reference TRBV19 and TRBJ1-1, the full variable domain is DGGITQSPKYLFRKEGQNVTLSCEQNLNHDAMYWYRQDPGQGLRLIYYSQIVNDFQKGDIAEGYSVSREKKESFPLTVTSAQKNPTAFYLCASSVRQFSTEAFFGQGTRLTVV.

The CDR3 sequence: CASGLGLAGNNEQFF. CDR3 nucleotide sequence: TGTGCTAGTGGTTTAGGGCTAGCGGGAAACAATGAGCAGTTCTTC. V gene TRBV12-5 combines with J gene TRBJ2-1; 9 bases align to TRBD2. This CDR3 contains 15 residues. J was trimmed by 5 bases and V by 3 bases; bases with no gene match: 5. Germline V CDR1 and CDR2: LGHNT, FRNRAP.

The V call is TRBV19, the J call TRBJ2-3; D possibly corresponds to TRBD2 (6 bases). The ends were cut back, 8 bases at V and 5 bases at J, with 17 bases in the middle. CDR1 and CDR2 from the germline V gene are LNHDA and SQIVND (reference sequence). This CDR3 contains 14 residues. The CDR3 DNA is TGTGCCAGTGCGTACGGGAGTAAGTTAGATACGCAGTATTTT. It yields the protein CASAYGSKLDTQYF.

The V gene is TRBV27, the J gene TRBJ1-1; D is undetermined. The CDR3 loop spans 15 amino acids. With 1 base removed from V and 0 bases from J, the gap between germline ends came to 9 bases. In germline, CDR1 is MNHEY, CDR2 SMNVEV (reference sequence). CDR3 DNA sequence: TGTGCCAGCAGTTTATGGGGAGGGATGAACACTGAAGCTTTCTTT. As protein: CASSLWGGMNTEAFF.

This clone was counted between two and nine times. The chain joins TRBV4-1 to TRBJ1-2; D perhaps matches TRBD1 (6 bases). Germline V CDR1 and CDR2: MGHRA, YSYEKL. The CDR3 length is 15 residues. Trimming removed 3 bases at V and 4 bases at J, with 15 bases between. This chain's CDR3 is CASSQGQGQSYGYTF. The DNA for the CDR3 is TGCGCCAGCAGCCAGGGACAAGGACAGTCCTATGGCTACACCTTC.

The V and J genes are TRBV6-1 and TRBJ2-7, with 8 nucleotides matching TRBD2. V trimming: 7 bases; J trimming: 5 bases; junction bases outside the gene matches: 13. The CDR3 is 15 amino acids. In germline, CDR1 is MNHNS, CDR2 SASEGT. The CDR3 nucleotides are TGTGCCAGCAACTTCCAGCGGGAGATAACCCACGAGCAGTACTTC. It is translated as CASNFQREITHEQYF.